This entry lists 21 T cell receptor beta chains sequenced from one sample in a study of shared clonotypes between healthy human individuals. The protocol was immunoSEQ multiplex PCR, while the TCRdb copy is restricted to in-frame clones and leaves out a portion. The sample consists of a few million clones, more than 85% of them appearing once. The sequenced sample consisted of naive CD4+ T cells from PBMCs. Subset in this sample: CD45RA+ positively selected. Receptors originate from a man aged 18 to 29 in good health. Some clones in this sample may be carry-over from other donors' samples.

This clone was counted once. The CDR3 reads CASSFVDRAYEQYF. CDR3 bases: TGCGCCAGCAGCTTCGTGGACAGGGCGTACGAGCAGTACTTC. V gene TRBV5-1 combines with J gene TRBJ2-7; the match to TRBD1 covers 8 bases. The CDR3 runs to 14 residues. V dropped 2 bases and J dropped 4; count of bases not matched to a gene: 5. In germline, CDR1 is SGHRS, CDR2 YFSETQ.

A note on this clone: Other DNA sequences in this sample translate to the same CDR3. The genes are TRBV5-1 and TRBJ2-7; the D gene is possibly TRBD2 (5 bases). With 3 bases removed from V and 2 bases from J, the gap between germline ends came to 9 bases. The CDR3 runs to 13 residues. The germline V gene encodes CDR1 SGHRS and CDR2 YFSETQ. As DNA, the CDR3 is TGCGCCAGCAGCTCGACGGGGACCTACGAGCAGTACTTC. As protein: CASSSTGTYEQYF.

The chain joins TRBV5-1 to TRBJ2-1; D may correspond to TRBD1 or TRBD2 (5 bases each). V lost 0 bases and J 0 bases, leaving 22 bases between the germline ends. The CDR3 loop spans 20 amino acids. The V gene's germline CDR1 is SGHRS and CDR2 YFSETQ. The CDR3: CASSLAGAKGIRSSYNEQFF. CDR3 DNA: TGCGCCAGCAGCTTGGCCGGGGCTAAGGGAATAAGGAGCTCCTACAATGAGCAGTTCTTC.

DNA of the CDR3: TGTGCCAGCAGCAAGTACCAAGAGACCCAGTACTTC. This translates into CASSKYQETQYF. The J gene is TRBJ2-5, the V gene TRBV11-2; D unclear. CDR1 is SGHAT, CDR2 FQNNGV, per germline. The CDR3 length is 12 residues. The ends were cut back, 5 bases at V and 0 bases at J, with 4 bases in the middle.

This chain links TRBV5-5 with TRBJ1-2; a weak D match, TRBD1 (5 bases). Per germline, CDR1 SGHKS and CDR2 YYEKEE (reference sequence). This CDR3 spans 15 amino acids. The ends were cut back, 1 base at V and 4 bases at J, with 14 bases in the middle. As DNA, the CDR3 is TGTGCCAGCAGCTTGTTAAACGGACAAACCTATGGCTACACCTTC. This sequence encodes CASSLLNGQTYGYTF.

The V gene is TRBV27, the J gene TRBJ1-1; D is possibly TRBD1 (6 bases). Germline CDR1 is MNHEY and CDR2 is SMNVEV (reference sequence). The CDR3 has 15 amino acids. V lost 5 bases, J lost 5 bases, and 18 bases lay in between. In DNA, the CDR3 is TGTGCCAGCAGTGCCTTAGGGGGTCGGTTGACTGAAGCTTTCTTT. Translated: CASSALGGRLTEAFF.

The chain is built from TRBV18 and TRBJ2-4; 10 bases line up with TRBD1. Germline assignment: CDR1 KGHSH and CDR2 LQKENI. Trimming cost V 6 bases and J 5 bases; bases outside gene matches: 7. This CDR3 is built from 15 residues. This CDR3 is CASSPLGQGQNIQYF. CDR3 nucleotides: TGTGCCAGCTCCCCCTTGGGACAGGGGCAAAACATTCAGTACTTC. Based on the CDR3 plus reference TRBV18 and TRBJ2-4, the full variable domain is NAGVMQNPRHLVRRRGQEARLRCSPMKGHSHVYWYRQLPEEGLKFMVYLQKENIIDESGMPKERFSAEFPKEGPSILRIQQVVRGDSAAYFCASSPLGQGQNIQYFGAGTRLSVL.

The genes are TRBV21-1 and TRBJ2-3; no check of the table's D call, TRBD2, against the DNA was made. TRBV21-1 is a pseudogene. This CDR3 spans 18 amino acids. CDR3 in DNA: TGTGCCAGCAGCAAAGGAGGAGCTTTGGAGGCTAGCACAGATACGCAGTATTTT. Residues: CASSKGGALEASTDTQYF.

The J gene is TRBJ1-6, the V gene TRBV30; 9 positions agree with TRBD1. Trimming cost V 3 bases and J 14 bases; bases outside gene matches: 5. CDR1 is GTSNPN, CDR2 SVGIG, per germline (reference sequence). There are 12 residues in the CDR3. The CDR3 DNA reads TGTGCCTGGAGGGGGGGACAGGGAACCCTCCACTTT. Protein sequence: CAWRGGQGTLHF.

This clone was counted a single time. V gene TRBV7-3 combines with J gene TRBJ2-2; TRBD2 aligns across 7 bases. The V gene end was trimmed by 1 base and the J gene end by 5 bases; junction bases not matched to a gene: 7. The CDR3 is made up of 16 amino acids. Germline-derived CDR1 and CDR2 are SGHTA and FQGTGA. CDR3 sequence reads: CASSLNARGTTGELFF. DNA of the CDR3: TGTGCCAGCAGCTTAAACGCGCGGGGGACGACCGGGGAGCTGTTTTTT. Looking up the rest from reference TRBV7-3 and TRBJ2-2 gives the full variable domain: GAGVSQTPSNKVTEKGKYVELRCDPISGHTALYWYRQSLGQGPEFLIYFQGTGAADDSGLPNDRFFAVRPEGSVSTLKIQRTERGDSAVYLCASSLNARGTTGELFFGEGSRLTVL.

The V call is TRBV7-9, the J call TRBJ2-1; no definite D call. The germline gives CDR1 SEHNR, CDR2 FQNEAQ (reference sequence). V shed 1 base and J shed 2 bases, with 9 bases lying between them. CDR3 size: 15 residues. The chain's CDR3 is CASSLVGYAYNEQFF. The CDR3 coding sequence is TGTGCCAGCAGCTTAGTGGGATACGCCTACAATGAGCAGTTCTTC.

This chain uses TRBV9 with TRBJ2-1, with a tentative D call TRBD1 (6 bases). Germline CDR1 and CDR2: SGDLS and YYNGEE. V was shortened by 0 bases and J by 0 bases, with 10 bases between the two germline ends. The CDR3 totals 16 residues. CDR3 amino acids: CASSVGPGHSYNEQFF. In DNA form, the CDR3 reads TGTGCCAGCAGCGTAGGTCCGGGACACTCCTACAATGAGCAGTTCTTC.

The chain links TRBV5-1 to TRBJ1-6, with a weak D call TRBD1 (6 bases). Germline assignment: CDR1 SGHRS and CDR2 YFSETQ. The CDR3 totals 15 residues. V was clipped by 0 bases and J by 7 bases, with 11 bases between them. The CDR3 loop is CASSLESQGNSPLHF. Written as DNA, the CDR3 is TGCGCCAGCAGCTTGGAGTCCCAGGGGAATTCACCCCTCCACTTT.

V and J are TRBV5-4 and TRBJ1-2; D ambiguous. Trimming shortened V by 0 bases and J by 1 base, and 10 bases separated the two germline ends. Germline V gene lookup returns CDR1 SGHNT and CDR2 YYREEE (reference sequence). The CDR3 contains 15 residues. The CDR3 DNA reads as TGTGCCAGCAGCTTGGCCGTCGGAGGTAACTATGGCTACACCTTC. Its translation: CASSLAVGGNYGYTF.

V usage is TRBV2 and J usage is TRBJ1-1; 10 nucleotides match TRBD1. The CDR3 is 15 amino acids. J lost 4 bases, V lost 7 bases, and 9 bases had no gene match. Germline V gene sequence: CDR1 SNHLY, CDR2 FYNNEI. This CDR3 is CASIRETGGGTEAFF. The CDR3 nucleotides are TGTGCCAGCATAAGGGAGACAGGGGGCGGCACTGAAGCTTTCTTT.

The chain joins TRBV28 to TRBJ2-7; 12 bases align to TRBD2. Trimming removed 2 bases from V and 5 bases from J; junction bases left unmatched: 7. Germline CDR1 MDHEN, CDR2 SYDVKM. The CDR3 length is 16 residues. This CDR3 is CASSLPQSSGRDEQYF. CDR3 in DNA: TGTGCCAGCAGTTTACCCCAATCTAGCGGGAGGGACGAGCAGTACTTC.

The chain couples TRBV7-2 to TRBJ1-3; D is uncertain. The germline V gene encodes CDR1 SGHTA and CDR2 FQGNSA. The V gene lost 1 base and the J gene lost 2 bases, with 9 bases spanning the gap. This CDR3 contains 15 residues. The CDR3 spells CASSLDPGTGNTIYF. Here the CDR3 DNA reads TGTGCCAGCAGCTTAGATCCGGGTACTGGAAACACCATATATTTT.

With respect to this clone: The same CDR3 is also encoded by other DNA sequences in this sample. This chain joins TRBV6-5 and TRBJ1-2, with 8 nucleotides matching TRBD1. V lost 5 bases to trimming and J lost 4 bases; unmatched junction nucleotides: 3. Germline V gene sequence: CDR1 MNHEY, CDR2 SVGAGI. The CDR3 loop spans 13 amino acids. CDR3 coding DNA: TGTGCCAGCAGTGGACAGGGAGGCTATGGCTACACCTTC. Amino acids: CASSGQGGYGYTF.

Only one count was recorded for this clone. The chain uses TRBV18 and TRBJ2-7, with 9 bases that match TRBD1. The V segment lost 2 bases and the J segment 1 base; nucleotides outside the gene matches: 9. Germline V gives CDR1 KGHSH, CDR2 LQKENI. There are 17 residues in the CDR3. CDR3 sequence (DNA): TGTGCCAGCTCACCAAGACCCGCGGACAGGGGATCCTACGAGCAGTACTTC. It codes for CASSPRPADRGSYEQYF.

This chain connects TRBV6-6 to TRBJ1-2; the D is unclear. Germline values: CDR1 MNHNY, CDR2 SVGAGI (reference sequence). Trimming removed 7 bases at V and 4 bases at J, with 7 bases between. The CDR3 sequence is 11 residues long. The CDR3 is CASKTVYGYTF. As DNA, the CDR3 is TGTGCCAGCAAAACGGTCTATGGCTACACCTTC.

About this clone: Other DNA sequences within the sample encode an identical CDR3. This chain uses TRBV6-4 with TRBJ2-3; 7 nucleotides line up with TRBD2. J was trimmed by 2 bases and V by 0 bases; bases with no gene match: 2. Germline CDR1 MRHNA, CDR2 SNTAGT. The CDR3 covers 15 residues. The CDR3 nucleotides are TGTGCCAGCAGTGACTCCGGGGGGTACACAGATACGCAGTATTTT. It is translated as CASSDSGGYTDTQYF.